Given below is one T cell receptor beta chain in context. The antigen is not known. This entry comes from a study of a mutant IDH1 vaccine in newly diagnosed glioma. The wider study: Averaging 40.4 years of age, treated patients were around 60% male and roughly 38% female. Study findings and constraints: Whatever changes occurred in top peripheral T cell clonotypes seemed unrelated to pseudoprogression.

Time point defined: week 23, last vaccination. In the vaccine, a single dose held 300 ug of the mutant IDH1 20-mer peptide, along with topical imiquimod. Some clones are missing from TCRdb's copy, which holds only in-frame ones; the method was immunoSEQ multiplex PCR. The data show approximately 60,000 clones, 85% to 90% seen once. Germline V gives CDR1 LNHDA, CDR2 SQIVND (reference sequence). CDR3 length: 15 residues. V was pared by 9 bases and J by 4 bases, with 7 bases of the junction left unmatched. This TCR was recovered from a man in his forties with glioma. The starting material was PBMCs, obtained from a glioma patient whose treatment included an IDH1 peptide vaccine. The J gene is TRBJ2-5, the V gene TRBV19; 14 nucleotides agree with TRBD2. The CDR3 loop reads CASRGLAGVAETQYF. In DNA, the CDR3 is TGTGCCAGCCGGGGACTAGCGGGAGTTGCAGAGACCCAGTACTTC.